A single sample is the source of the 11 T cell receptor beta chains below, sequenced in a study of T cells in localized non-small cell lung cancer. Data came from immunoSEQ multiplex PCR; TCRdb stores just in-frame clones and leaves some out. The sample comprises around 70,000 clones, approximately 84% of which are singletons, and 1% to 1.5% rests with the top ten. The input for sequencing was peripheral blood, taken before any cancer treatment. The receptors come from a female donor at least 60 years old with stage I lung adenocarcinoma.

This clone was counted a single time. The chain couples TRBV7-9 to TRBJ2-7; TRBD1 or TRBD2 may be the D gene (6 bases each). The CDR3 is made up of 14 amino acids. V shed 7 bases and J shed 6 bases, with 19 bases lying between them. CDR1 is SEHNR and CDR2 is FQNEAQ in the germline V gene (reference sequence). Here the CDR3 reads CASMPGAGFGEQYF. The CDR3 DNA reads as TGTGCCAGCATGCCGGGGGCGGGTTTCGGCGAGCAGTACTTC.

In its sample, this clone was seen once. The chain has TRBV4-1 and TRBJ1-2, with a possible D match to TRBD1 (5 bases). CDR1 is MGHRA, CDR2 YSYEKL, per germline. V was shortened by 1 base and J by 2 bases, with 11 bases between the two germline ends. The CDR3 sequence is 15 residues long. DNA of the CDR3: TGCGCCAGCAGCCAAGGGTGGCAGGGAAACTATGGCTACACCTTC. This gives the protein CASSQGWQGNYGYTF.

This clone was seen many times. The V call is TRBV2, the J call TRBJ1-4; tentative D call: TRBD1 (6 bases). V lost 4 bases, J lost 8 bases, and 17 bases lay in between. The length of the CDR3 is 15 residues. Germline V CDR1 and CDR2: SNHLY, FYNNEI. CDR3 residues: CASSARTAAREKLFF. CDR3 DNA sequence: TGTGCCAGCAGTGCCCGGACAGCGGCCAGAGAAAAACTGTTTTTT.

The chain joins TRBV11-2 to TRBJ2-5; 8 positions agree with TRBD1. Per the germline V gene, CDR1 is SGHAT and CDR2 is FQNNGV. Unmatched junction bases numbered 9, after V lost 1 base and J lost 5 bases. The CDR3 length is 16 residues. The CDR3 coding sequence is TGTGCCAGCAGCTTAGGGTCACAGGGGGTCGGCGAGACCCAGTACTTC. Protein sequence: CASSLGSQGVGETQYF.

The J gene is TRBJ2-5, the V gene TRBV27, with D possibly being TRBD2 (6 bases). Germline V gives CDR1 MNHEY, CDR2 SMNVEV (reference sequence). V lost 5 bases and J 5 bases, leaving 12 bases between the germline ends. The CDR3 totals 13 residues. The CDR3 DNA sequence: TGTGCCAGCAGTCGGACGGCGGGGGAGACCCAGTACTTC. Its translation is CASSRTAGETQYF.

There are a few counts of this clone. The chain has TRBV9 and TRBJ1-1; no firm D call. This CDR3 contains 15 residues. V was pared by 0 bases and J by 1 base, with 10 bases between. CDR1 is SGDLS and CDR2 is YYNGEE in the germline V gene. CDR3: CASSVGQGWNTEAFF. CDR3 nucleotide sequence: TGTGCCAGCAGCGTAGGACAAGGCTGGAACACTGAAGCTTTCTTT.

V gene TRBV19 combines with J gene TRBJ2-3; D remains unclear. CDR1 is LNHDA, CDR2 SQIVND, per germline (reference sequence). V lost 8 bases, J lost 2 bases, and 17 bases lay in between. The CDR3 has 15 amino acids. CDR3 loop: CASLPKGAYTDTQYF. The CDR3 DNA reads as TGTGCCAGTCTACCTAAAGGAGCGTACACAGATACGCAGTATTTT.

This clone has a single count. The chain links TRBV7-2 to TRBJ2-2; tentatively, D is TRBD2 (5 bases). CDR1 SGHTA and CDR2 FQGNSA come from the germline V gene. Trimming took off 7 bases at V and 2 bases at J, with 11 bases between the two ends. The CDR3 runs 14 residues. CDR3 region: CASKRSGNTGELFF. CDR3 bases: TGTGCCAGCAAGAGAAGCGGAAACACCGGGGAGCTGTTTTTT.

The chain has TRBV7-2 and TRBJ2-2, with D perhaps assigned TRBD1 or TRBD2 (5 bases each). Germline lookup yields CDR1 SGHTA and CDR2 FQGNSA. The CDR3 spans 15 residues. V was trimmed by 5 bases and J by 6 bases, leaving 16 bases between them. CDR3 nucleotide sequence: TGTGCCAGCAGCCCCACAGGTGGGCGGGCCGGGGAGCTGTTTTTT. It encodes CASSPTGGRAGELFF.

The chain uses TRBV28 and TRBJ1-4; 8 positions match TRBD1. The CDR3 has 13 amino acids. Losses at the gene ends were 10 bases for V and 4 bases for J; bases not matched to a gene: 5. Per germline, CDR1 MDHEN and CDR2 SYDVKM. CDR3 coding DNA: TGTGCCATCCTCGACAGGGGTAATGAAAAACTGTTTTTT. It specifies CAILDRGNEKLFF.

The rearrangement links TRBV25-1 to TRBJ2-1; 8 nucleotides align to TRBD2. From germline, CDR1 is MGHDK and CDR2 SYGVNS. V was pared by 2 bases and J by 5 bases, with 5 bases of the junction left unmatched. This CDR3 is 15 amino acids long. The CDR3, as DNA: TGTGCCAGCAGTGAACTAGCGGGTACTCACAATGAGCAGTTCTTC. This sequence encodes CASSELAGTHNEQFF. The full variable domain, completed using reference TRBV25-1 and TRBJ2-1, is EADIYQTPRYLVIGTGKKITLECSQTMGHDKMYWYQQDPGMELHLIHYSYGVNSTEKGDLSSESTVSRIRTEHFPLTLESARPSHTSQYLCASSELAGTHNEQFFGPGTRLTVL.